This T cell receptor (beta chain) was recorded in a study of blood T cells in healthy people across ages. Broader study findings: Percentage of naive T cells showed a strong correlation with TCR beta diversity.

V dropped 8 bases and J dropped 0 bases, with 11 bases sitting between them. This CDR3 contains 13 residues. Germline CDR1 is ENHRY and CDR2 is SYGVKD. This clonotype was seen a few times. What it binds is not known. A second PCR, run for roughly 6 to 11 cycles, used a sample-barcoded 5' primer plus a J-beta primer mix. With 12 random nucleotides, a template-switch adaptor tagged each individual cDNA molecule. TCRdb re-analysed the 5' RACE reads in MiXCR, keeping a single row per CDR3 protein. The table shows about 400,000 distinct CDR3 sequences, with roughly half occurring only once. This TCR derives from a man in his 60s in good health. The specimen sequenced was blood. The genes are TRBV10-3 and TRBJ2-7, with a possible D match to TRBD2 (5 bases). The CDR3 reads CAILGGSSYEQYF. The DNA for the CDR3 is TGTGCCATCCTAGGAGGAAGCTCCTACGAGCAGTACTTC.